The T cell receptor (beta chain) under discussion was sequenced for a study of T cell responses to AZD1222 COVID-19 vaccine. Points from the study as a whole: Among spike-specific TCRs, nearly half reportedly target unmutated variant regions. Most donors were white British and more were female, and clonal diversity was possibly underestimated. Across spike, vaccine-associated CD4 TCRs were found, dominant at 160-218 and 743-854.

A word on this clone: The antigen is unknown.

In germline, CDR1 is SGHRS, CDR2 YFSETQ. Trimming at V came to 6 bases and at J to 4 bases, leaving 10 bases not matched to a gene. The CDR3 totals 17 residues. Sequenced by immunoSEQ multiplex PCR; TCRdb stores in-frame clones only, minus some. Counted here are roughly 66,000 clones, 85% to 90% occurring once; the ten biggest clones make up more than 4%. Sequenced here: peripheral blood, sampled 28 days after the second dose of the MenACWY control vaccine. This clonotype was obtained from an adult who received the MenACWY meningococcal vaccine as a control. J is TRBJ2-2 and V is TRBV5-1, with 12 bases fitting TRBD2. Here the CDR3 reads CASKRELAGGITGELFF. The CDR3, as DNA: TGCGCCAGCAAAAGGGAACTAGCGGGAGGTATCACCGGGGAGCTGTTTTTT.